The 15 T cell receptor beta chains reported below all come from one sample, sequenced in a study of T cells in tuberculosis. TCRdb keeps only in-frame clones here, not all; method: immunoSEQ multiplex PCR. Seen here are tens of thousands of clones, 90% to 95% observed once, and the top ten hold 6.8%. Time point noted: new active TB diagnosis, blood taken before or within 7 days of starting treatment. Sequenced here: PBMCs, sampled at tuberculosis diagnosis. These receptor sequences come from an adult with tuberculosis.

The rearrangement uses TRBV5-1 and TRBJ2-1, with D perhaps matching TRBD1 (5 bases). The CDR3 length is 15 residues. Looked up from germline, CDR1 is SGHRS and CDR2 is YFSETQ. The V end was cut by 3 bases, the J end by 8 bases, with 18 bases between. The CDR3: CASSSRTNQGDEQFF. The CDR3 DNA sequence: TGCGCCAGCAGCTCTCGGACAAATCAGGGCGATGAGCAGTTCTTC. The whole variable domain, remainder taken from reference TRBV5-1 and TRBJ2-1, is KAGVTQTPRYLIKTRGQQVTLSCSPISGHRSVSWYQQTPGQGLQFLFEYFSETQRNKGNFPGRFSGRQFSNSRSEMNVSTLELGDSALYLCASSSRTNQGDEQFFGPGTRLTVL.

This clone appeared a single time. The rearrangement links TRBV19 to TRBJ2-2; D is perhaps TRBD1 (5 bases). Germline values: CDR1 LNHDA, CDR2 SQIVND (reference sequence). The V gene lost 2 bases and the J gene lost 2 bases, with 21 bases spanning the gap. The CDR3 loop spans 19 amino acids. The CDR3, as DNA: TGTGCCAGTAGTATAAGAGACAGCATACTCCCGGACAACACCGGGGAGCTGTTTTTT. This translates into CASSIRDSILPDNTGELFF.

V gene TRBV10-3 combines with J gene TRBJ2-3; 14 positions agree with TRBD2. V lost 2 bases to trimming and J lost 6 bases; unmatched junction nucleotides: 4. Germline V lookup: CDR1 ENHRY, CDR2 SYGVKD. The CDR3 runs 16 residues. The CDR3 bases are TGTGCCATCAGTGAGGGACTAGCGGGAGGAGGGGATACGCAGTATTTT. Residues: CAISEGLAGGGDTQYF.

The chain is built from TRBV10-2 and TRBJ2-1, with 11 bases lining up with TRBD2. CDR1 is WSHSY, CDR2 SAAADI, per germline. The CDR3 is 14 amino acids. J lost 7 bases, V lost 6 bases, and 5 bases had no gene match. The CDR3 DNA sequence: TGCGCCAGCAGCCCCGGGACTAGCGGAAATGAGCAGTTCTTC. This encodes CASSPGTSGNEQFF.

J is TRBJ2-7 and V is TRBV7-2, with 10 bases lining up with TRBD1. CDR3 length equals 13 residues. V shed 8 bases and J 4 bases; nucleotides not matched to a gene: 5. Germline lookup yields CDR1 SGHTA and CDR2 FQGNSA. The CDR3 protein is CASARDRGYEQYF. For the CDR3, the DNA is TGTGCCAGCGCCCGGGACAGGGGATACGAGCAGTACTTC.

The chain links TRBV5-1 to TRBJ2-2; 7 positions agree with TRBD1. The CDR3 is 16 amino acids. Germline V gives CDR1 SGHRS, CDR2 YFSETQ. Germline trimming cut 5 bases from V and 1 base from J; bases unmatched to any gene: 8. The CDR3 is CASSPLGTENTGELFF. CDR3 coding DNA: TGCGCCAGCAGTCCCCTCGGGACAGAGAACACCGGGGAGCTGTTTTTT. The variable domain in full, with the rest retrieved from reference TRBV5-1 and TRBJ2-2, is KAGVTQTPRYLIKTRGQQVTLSCSPISGHRSVSWYQQTPGQGLQFLFEYFSETQRNKGNFPGRFSGRQFSNSRSEMNVSTLELGDSALYLCASSPLGTENTGELFFGEGSRLTVL.

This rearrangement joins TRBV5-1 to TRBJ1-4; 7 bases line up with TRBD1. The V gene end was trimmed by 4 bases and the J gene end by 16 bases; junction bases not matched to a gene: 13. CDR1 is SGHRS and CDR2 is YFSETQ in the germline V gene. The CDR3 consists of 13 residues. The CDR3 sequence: CASSPDDRVFEFF. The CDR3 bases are TGCGCCAGCAGCCCGGATGACAGGGTCTTCGAGTTTTTT.

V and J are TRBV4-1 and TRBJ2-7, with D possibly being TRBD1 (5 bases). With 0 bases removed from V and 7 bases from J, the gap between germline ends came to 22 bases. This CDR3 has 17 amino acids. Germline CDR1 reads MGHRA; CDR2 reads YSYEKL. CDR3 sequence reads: CASSQEPPRVPYREQYF. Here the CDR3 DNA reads TGCGCCAGCAGCCAAGAGCCCCCCAGGGTTCCATATAGGGAGCAGTACTTC.

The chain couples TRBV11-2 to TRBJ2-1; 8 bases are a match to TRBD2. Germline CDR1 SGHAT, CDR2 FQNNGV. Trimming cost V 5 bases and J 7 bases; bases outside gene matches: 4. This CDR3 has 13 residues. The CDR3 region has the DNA TGTGCCAGCAGCACGGGGGGGTTTAATGAGCAGTTCTTC. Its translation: CASSTGGFNEQFF.

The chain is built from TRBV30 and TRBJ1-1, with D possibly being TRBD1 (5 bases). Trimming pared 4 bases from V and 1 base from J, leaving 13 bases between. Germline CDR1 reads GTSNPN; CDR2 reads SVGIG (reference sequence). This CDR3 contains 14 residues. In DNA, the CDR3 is TGTGCCTGGAAAGGGGACTCCTCGAACACTGAAGCTTTCTTT. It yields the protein CAWKGDSSNTEAFF.

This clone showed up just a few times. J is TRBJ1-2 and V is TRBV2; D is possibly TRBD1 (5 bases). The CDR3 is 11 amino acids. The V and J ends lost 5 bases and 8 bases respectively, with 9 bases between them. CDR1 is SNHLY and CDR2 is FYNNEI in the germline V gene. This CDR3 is CASSQGGGYTF. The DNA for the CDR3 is TGTGCCAGCAGTCAGGGTGGAGGCTACACCTTC. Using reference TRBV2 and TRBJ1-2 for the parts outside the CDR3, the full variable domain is EPEVTQTPSHQVTQMGQEVILRCVPISNHLYFYWYRQILGQKVEFLVSFYNNEISEKSEIFDDQFSVERPDGSNFTLKIRSTKLEDSAMYFCASSQGGGYTFGSGTRLTVV.

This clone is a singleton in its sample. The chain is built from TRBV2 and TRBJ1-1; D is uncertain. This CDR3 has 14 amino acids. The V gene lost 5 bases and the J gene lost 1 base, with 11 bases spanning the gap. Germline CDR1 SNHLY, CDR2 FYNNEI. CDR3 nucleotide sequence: TGTGCCAGCAGTAGAGCGCGTCCGAACACTGAAGCTTTCTTT. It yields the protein CASSRARPNTEAFF.

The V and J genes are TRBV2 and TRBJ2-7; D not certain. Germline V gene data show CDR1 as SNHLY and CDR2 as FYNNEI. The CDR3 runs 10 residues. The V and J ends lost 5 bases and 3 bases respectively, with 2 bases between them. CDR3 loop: CASSLYEQYF. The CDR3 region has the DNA TGTGCCAGCAGTCTCTACGAGCAGTACTTC.

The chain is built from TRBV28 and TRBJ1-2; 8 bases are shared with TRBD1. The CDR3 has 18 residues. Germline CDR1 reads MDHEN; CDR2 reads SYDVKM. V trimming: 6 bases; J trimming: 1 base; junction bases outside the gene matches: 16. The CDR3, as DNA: TGTGCCAGCAGAAGTCAGGGGGCGCTTCAGTTGGGTAACTATGGCTACACCTTC. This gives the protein CASRSQGALQLGNYGYTF.

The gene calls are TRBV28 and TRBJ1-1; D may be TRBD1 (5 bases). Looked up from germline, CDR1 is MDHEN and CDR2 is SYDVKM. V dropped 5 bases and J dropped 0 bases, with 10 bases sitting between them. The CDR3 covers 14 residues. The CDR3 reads CASSPTALNTEAFF. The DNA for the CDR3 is TGTGCCAGCAGTCCGACAGCCTTGAACACTGAAGCTTTCTTT. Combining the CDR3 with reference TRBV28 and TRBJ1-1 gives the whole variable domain DVKVTQSSRYLVKRTGEKVFLECVQDMDHENMFWYRQDPGLGLRLIYFSYDVKMKEKGDIPEGYSVSREKKERFSLILESASTNQTSMYLCASSPTALNTEAFFGQGTRLTVV.